What follows describes a single T cell receptor beta chain. Its antigen remains unidentified. The sample originates from a study of identical twins. Findings of the study overall: Compared with models, monozygotic twins showed more out-of-frame TCR alpha sharing.

TCRdb reprocessed the 5' RACE reads with MiXCR, giving one entry per CDR3 protein. This repertoire shows 600,000 to 850,000 distinct CDR3 sequences, approximately 18% found once; its top ten account for around 13%. CDR3 length: 16 residues. Germline-derived CDR1 and CDR2 are SGDLS and YYNGEE. With 3 bases removed from V and 5 bases from J, the gap between germline ends came to 20 bases. This same sample was also part of a study on T cells expressing NK-cell markers. From that paper: The contribution of dominant NKG2C+ clonotypes to CD8+ T cells in roughly six donors was 1.0-7.0%.

The specimen sequenced was PBMCs. The receptor was isolated from a woman aged 18-29 years in good health. The chain couples TRBV9 to TRBJ1-1; a weak D match, TRBD1 (5 bases). CDR3 in DNA: TGTGCCAGCAGCGCTTTGGGGACCATCCTAGATACTGAAGCTTTCTTT. This gives the protein CASSALGTILDTEAFF.